This paragraph reports one TCR beta chain. No antigen is known for it. This sample was included in a study of blood T cells in healthy people across ages. A second about 6 to 12 cycle PCR used barcoded and J-beta primers. The template-switch adaptor was a 5' adaptor with 12 random nucleotides. It tagged each cDNA molecule. TCRdb re-analysed the 5' RACE reads in MiXCR, keeping a single row per CDR3 protein. The repertoire holds 1,500,000 or so distinct CDR3 sequences, with approximately 43% as singletons. The V gene end was trimmed by 6 bases and the J gene end by 4 bases; junction bases not matched to a gene: 10. Germline-derived CDR1 and CDR2 are MDHEN and SYDVKM. This CDR3 region has 15 residues. General study points: TCR beta diversity tracked closely with naive T cell percentage.

Per-sample PBMC isolation yielded at least 7 million cells. The sequence derives from a woman aged 18-35 years in good health. The V gene is TRBV28, the J gene TRBJ2-7, with TRBD2 matching over 9 bases. The sample consisted of blood. The CDR3 protein is CASRFPSGTGYEQYF. DNA for the CDR3: TGTGCCAGCAGATTCCCTAGCGGGACGGGTTACGAGCAGTACTTC. The variable domain in full, completed from reference TRBV28 and TRBJ2-7, reads DVKVTQSSRYLVKRTGEKVFLECVQDMDHENMFWYRQDPGLGLRLIYFSYDVKMKEKGDIPEGYSVSREKKERFSLILESASTNQTSMYLCASRFPSGTGYEQYFGPGTRLTVT.